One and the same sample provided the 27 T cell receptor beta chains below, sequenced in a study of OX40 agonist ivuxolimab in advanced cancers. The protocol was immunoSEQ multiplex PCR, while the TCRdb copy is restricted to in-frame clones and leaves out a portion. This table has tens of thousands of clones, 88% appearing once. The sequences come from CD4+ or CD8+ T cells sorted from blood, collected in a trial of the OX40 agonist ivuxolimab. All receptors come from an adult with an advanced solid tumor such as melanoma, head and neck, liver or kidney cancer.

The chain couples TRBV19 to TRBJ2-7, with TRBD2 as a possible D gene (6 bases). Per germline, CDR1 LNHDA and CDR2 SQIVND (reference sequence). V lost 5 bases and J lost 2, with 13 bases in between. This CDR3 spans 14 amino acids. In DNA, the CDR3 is TGTGCCAGTAGTCCCCCGGGACTGGCCTACGAGCAGTACTTC. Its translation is CASSPPGLAYEQYF. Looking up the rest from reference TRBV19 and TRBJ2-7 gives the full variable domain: DGGITQSPKYLFRKEGQNVTLSCEQNLNHDAMYWYRQDPGQGLRLIYYSQIVNDFQKGDIAEGYSVSREKKESFPLTVTSAQKNPTAFYLCASSPPGLAYEQYFGPGTRLTVT.

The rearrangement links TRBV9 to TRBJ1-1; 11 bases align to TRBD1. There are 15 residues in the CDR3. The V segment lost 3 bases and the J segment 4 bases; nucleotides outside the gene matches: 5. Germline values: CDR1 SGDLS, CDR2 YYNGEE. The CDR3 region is CASSGPGQGGTEAFF. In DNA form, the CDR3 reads TGTGCCAGCAGCGGGCCGGGACAGGGGGGCACTGAAGCTTTCTTT.

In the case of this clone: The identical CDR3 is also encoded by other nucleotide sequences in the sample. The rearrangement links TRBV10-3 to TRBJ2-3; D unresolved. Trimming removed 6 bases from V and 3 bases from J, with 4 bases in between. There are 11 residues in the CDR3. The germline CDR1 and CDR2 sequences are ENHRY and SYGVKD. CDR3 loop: CAIRGTDTQYF. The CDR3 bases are TGTGCCATCAGGGGGACAGATACGCAGTATTTT.

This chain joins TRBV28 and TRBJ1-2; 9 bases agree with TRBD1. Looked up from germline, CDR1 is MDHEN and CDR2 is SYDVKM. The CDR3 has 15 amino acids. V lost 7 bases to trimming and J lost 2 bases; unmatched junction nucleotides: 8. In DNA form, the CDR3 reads TGTGCCAGCATTCGCGGTGGGACAGGGAACTATGGCTACACCTTC. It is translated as CASIRGGTGNYGYTF.

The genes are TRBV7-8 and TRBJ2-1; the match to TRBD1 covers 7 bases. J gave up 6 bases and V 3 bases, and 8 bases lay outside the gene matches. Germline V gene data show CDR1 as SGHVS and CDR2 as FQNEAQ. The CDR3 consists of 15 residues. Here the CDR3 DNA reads TGTGCCAGCAGCTTTCAGGGGGAGCTTAGCAATGAGCAGTTCTTC. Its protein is CASSFQGELSNEQFF.

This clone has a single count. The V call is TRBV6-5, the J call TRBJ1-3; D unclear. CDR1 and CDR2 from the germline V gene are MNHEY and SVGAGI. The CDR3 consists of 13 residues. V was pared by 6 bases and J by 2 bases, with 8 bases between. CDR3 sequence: CASRTIAGNTIYF. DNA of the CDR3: TGTGCCAGCAGGACCATTGCTGGAAACACCATATATTTT.

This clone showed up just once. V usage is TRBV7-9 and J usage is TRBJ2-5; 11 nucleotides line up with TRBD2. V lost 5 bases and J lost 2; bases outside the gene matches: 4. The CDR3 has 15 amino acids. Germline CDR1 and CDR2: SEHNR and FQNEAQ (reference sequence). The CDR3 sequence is CASSPRTSGQETQYF. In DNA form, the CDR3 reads TGTGCCAGCAGCCCGCGGACTAGCGGGCAAGAGACCCAGTACTTC.

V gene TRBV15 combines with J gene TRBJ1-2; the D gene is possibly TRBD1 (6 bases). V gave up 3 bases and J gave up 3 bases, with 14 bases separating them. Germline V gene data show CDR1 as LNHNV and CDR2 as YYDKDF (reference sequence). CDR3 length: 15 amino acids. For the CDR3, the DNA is TGTGCCACCAGCAGGCGTGTGACAGGCTACTATGGCTACACCTTC. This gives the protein CATSRRVTGYYGYTF.

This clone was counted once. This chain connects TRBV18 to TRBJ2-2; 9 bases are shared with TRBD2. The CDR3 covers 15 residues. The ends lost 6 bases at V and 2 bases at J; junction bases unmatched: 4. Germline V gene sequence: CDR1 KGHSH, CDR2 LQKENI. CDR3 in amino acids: CASSATSGNTGELFF. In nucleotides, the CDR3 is TGTGCCAGCTCCGCGACTAGCGGTAACACCGGGGAGCTGTTTTTT.

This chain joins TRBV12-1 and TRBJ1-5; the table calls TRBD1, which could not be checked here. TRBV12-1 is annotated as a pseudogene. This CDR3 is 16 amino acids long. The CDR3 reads CASSFSDRRSNQPQHF. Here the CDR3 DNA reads TGTGCCAGCAGCTTCTCGGACAGAAGAAGCAATCAGCCCCAGCATTTT.

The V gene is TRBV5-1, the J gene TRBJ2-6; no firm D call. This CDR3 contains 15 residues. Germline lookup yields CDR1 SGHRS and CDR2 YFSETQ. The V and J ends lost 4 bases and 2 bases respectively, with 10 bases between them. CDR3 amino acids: CASSPDGAGANVLTF. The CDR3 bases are TGCGCCAGCAGCCCGGACGGAGCTGGGGCCAACGTCCTGACTTTC.

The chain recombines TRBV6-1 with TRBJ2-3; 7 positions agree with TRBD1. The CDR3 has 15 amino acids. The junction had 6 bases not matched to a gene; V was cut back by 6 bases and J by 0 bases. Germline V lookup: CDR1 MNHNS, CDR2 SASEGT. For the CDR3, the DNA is TGTGCCAGCAGACTCGGACAGGCGAGCACAGATACGCAGTATTTT. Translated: CASRLGQASTDTQYF.

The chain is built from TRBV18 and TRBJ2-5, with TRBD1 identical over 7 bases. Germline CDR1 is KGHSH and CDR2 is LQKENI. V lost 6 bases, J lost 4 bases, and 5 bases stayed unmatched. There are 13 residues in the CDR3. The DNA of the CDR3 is TGTGCCAGCTCGTCGGACAGGAGAGAGACCCAGTACTTC. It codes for CASSSDRRETQYF.

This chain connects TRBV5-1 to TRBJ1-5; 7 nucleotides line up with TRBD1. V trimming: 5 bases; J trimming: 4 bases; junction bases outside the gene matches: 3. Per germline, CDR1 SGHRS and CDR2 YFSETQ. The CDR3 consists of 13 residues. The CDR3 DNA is TGCGCCAGCAGTTTACAGGGGAATCAGCCCCAGCATTTT. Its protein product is CASSLQGNQPQHF.

The CDR3 region has the DNA TGTGCCAGCAGCTTAAATCGCGGGGGACTCTCCTACAATGAGCAGTTCTTC. Protein sequence: CASSLNRGGLSYNEQFF. This chain links TRBV7-3 with TRBJ2-1, with 7 bases matching TRBD2. The V segment lost 1 base and the J segment 0 bases; nucleotides outside the gene matches: 6. Germline-derived CDR1 and CDR2 are SGHTA and FQGTGA. The CDR3 sequence is 17 residues long.

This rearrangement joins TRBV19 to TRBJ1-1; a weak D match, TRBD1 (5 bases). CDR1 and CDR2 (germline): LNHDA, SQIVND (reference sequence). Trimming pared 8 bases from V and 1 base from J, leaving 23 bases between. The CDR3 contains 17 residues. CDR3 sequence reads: CASLSIVSGRENTEAFF. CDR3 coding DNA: TGTGCCAGTCTTAGTATAGTCTCGGGACGGGAGAACACTGAAGCTTTCTTT.

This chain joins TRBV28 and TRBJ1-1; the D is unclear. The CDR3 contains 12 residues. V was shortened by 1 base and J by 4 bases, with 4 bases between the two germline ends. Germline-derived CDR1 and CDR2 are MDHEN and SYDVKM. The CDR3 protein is CASSLSFTEAFF. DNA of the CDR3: TGTGCCAGCAGTTTATCGTTCACTGAAGCTTTCTTT.

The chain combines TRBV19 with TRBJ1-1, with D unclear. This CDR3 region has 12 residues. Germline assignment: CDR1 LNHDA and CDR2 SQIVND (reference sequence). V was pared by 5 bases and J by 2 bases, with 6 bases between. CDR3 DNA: TGTGCCAGTAGTTTCTTTAACACTGAAGCTTTCTTT. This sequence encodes CASSFFNTEAFF.

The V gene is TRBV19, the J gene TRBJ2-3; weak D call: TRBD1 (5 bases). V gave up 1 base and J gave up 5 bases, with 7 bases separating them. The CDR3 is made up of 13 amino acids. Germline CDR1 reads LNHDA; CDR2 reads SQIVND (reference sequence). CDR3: CASSIVRGDTQYF. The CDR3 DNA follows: TGTGCCAGTAGTATAGTAAGGGGAGATACGCAGTATTTT.

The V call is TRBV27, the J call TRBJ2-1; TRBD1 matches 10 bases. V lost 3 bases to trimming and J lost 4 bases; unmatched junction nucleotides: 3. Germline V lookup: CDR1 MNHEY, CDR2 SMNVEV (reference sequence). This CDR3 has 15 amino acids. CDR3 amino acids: CASSFGTGEYNEQFF. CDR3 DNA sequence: TGTGCCAGCAGTTTCGGGACAGGGGAATACAATGAGCAGTTCTTC.

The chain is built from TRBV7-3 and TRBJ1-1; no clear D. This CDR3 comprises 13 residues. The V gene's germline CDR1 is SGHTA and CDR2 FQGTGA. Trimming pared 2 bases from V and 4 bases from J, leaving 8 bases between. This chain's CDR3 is CASSLLGSTEAFF. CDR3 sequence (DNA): TGTGCCAGCAGCTTATTAGGTTCCACTGAAGCTTTCTTT. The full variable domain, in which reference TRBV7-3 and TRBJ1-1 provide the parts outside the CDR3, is GAGVSQTPSNKVTEKGKYVELRCDPISGHTALYWYRQSLGQGPEFLIYFQGTGAADDSGLPNDRFFAVRPEGSVSTLKIQRTERGDSAVYLCASSLLGSTEAFFGQGTRLTVV.

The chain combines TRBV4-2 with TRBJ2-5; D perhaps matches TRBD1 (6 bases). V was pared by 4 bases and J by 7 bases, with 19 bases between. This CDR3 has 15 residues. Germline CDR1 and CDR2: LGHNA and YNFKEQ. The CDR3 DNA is TGTGCCAGCAGCCTGGCCGGGACAAACGACGGGACCCAGTACTTC. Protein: CASSLAGTNDGTQYF.

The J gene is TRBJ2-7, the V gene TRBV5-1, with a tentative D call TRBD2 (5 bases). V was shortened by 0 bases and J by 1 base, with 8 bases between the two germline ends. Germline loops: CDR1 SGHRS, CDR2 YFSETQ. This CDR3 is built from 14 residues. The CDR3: CASSLGSGSYEQYF. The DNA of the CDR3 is TGCGCCAGCAGCTTGGGGAGCGGTTCCTACGAGCAGTACTTC.

The CDR3 loop reads CASSIEGRTSGGYTF. CDR3 coding DNA: TGCGCCAGCAGCATCGAGGGACGGACGAGTGGGGGCTACACCTTC. This chain links TRBV4-1 with TRBJ1-2, with D possibly matching TRBD1 (5 bases). Trimming pared 5 bases from V and 8 bases from J, leaving 21 bases between. The V gene's germline CDR1 is MGHRA and CDR2 YSYEKL. This CDR3 contains 15 residues.

In nucleotides, the CDR3 is TGTGCCAGCAGCCCAGGAACAGGAGAAGGCCCCTATGGCTACACCTTC. Its protein product is CASSPGTGEGPYGYTF. The genes are TRBV7-9 and TRBJ1-2; D is perhaps TRBD1 (5 bases). The CDR3 totals 16 residues. CDR1 is SEHNR, CDR2 FQNEAQ, per germline (reference sequence). V lost 5 bases, J lost 4 bases, and 20 bases lay in between.

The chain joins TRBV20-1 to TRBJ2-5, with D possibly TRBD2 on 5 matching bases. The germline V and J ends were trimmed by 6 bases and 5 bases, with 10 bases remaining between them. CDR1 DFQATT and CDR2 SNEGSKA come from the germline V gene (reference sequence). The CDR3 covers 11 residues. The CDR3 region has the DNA TGCAGTGCCCAGTCGGGGGAGACCCAGTACTTC. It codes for CSAQSGETQYF.

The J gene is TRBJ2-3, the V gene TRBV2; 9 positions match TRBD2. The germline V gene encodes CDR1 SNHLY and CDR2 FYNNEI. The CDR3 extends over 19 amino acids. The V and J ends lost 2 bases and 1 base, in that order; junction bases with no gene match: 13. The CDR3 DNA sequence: TGTGCCAGCAGTGAAACTTGGCTAGCGGGGTTTTCCCGCACAGATACGCAGTATTTT. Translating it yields CASSETWLAGFSRTDTQYF.